This TCR beta chain stems from a study of T cell changes during pregnancy in multiple sclerosis. Per the germline V gene, CDR1 is SGDLS and CDR2 is YYNGEE. V dropped 3 bases and J dropped 4 bases, with 11 bases sitting between them. There are 14 residues in the CDR3. This table comes from immunoSEQ multiplex PCR, and its TCRdb copy is limited to in-frame clones, with some not included. The sample holds 70,000 to 100,000 clones, 85% to 95% seen once. This rearrangement joins TRBV9 to TRBJ2-1, with D possibly being TRBD1 (6 bases). The TCR comes from a female donor in good health, enrolled as a control in a pregnancy study. Sample: peripheral blood, taken in the third trimester of pregnancy. CDR3: CASSERTEYNEQFF. In nucleotides, the CDR3 is TGTGCCAGCAGCGAAAGGACAGAGTACAATGAGCAGTTCTTC.